A single sample gave rise to the 25 T cell receptor beta chains below, sequenced in a study of radiotherapy plus CTLA-4 blockade in lung cancer. Generated by immunoSEQ multiplex PCR, the TCRdb table keeps only in-frame clones and is missing some. The table records about 83,000 clones, about 79% of them present only once. The specimen was peripheral blood, collected from a patient treated with radiotherapy plus ipilimumab. The receptors come from a human donor with non-small cell lung cancer who had a partial response to radiotherapy plus ipilimumab. Some clones in this sample may be carry-over from other donors' samples.

The chain recombines TRBV7-2 with TRBJ2-1; TRBD1 matches at 8 bases. The CDR3 runs to 15 residues. J lost 9 bases, V lost 3 bases, and 10 bases had no gene match. Germline lookup yields CDR1 SGHTA and CDR2 FQGNSA. The CDR3 protein is CASSFAQGARGEQFF. The CDR3 DNA reads TGTGCCAGCAGCTTCGCGCAGGGGGCGCGGGGTGAGCAGTTCTTC.

The chain is built from TRBV6-5 and TRBJ2-7; the D is unclear. Trimming took off 2 bases at V and 0 bases at J, with 8 bases between the two ends. CDR1 and CDR2 (germline): MNHEY, SVGAGI. CDR3 size: 14 residues. The CDR3 reads CASSYDRVSYEQYF. In DNA, the CDR3 is TGTGCCAGCAGTTACGATCGGGTCTCCTACGAGCAGTACTTC.

This clone was seen more than once but under ten times. The chain recombines TRBV27 with TRBJ2-3, with 8 bases lining up with TRBD2. J lost 1 base, V lost 4 bases, and 7 bases had no gene match. The CDR3 has 16 residues. The germline V gene encodes CDR1 MNHEY and CDR2 SMNVEV (reference sequence). Here the CDR3 reads CASSSGLLAGTDTQYF. The CDR3 DNA reads as TGTGCCAGCAGTTCCGGCTTACTAGCGGGCACAGATACGCAGTATTTT.

The CDR3 protein is CASIVGQVNEKLFF. CDR3 in DNA: TGTGCCAGCATCGTTGGACAGGTTAATGAAAAACTGTTTTTT. The chain uses TRBV7-9 and TRBJ1-4; 7 positions match TRBD1. After removal of 7 bases from V and 4 bases from J, the junction contained 6 bases not matched to a gene. CDR1 is SEHNR and CDR2 is FQNEAQ in the germline V gene (reference sequence). CDR3 length: 14 amino acids.

V is TRBV7-3 and J is TRBJ1-1; 11 positions match TRBD1. CDR1 SGHTA and CDR2 FQGTGA come from the germline V gene. V was pared by 2 bases and J by 11 bases, with 16 bases of the junction left unmatched. The CDR3 is 17 amino acids. CDR3 region: CASSLVCTGQGALWAFF. The CDR3 DNA sequence: TGTGCCAGCAGCTTAGTCTGTACAGGACAGGGGGCCTTGTGGGCTTTCTTT.

About this clone itself: A read error may produce the germline difference seen at one junction end. The rearrangement uses TRBV6-5 and TRBJ1-1, with 9 nucleotides matching TRBD1. There are 14 residues in the CDR3. CDR1 is MNHEY and CDR2 is SVGAGI in the germline V gene. The chain's CDR3 is CASTYQTGGTEAFF. CDR3 nucleotide sequence: TGTGCCAGCACTTACCAGACAGGGGGCACTGAAGCTTTCTTT.

Concerning this clone itself: Other DNA sequences within the sample encode an identical CDR3. The rearrangement uses TRBV6-5 and TRBJ1-1, with D uncertain. V gave up 2 bases and J gave up 1 base, with 5 bases separating them. Germline assignment: CDR1 MNHEY and CDR2 SVGAGI. The CDR3 has 13 residues. The CDR3 here is CASSYEGNTEAFF. The CDR3 DNA reads TGTGCCAGCAGTTACGAGGGGAACACTGAAGCTTTCTTT.

This chain links TRBV11-2 with TRBJ2-7; D may be TRBD2 (5 bases). Germline assignment: CDR1 SGHAT and CDR2 FQNNGV. V gave up 7 bases and J gave up 0 bases, with 10 bases separating them. CDR3 length equals 13 residues. CDR3 DNA: TGTGCCAGCACGAGGGCTCCCTCCTACGAGCAGTACTTC. Encoded protein: CASTRAPSYEQYF.

This rearrangement joins TRBV18 to TRBJ1-1, with D perhaps matching TRBD1 (6 bases). CDR1 and CDR2 (germline): KGHSH, LQKENI. CDR3 length: 14 residues. Between the trimmed V and J ends, which lost 2 bases and 2 bases, there was a span of 9 bases. Here the CDR3 reads CASSPKTGNTEAFF. The CDR3 region has the DNA TGTGCCAGCTCACCAAAGACAGGCAACACTGAAGCTTTCTTT.

The chain links TRBV30 to TRBJ1-1; TRBD1 might be the D (5 bases). CDR1 and CDR2 from the germline V gene are GTSNPN and SVGIG (reference sequence). V shed 3 bases and J shed 1 base, with 15 bases lying between them. This CDR3 region has 15 residues. CDR3 sequence reads: CAWRASGRANTEAFF. For the CDR3, the DNA is TGTGCCTGGAGAGCATCAGGGAGGGCGAACACTGAAGCTTTCTTT. The full variable domain, rest sourced from reference TRBV30 and TRBJ1-1, is SQTIHQWPATLVQPVGSPLSLECTVEGTSNPNLYWYRQAAGRGLQLLFYSVGIGQISSEVPQNLSASRPQDRQFILSSKKLLLSDSGFYLCAWRASGRANTEAFFGQGTRLTVV.

The rearrangement joins TRBV4-3 to TRBJ1-1; D is unclear. This CDR3 spans 14 amino acids. Germline loops: CDR1 LGHNA, CDR2 YSLEER. V gave up 1 base and J gave up 3 bases, with 9 bases separating them. The CDR3 DNA follows: TGCGCCAGCAGCCAAGTAAGGGAGGACACTGAAGCTTTCTTT. Translated: CASSQVREDTEAFF.

The gene calls are TRBV5-4 and TRBJ2-5; D might be TRBD2 (5 bases). The CDR3 extends over 14 amino acids. Germline V CDR1 and CDR2: SGHNT, YYREEE (reference sequence). Trimming stripped 2 bases from V and 5 bases from J, with 13 bases between. CDR3 sequence reads: CASSLTWEKETQYF. The CDR3 DNA reads TGTGCCAGCAGCTTAACGTGGGAGAAGGAGACCCAGTACTTC.

The chain combines TRBV11-2 with TRBJ1-1; a possible D gene is TRBD1 (6 bases). The ends were cut back, 1 base at V and 1 base at J, with 10 bases in the middle. There are 15 residues in the CDR3. Germline CDR1 and CDR2: SGHAT and FQNNGV. CDR3 residues: CASSLGDIPNTEAFF. Written as DNA, the CDR3 is TGTGCCAGCAGCTTAGGGGACATCCCGAACACTGAAGCTTTCTTT.

A few counts support this clone. The V call is TRBV6-5, the J call TRBJ1-1; D is undetermined. Per germline, CDR1 MNHEY and CDR2 SVGAGI. V lost 0 bases and J lost 1, with 9 bases in between. The CDR3 sequence is 15 residues long. The CDR3: CASSYSQYSNTEAFF. The CDR3 DNA reads TGTGCCAGCAGTTACTCCCAATACTCGAACACTGAAGCTTTCTTT.

The chain employs TRBV7-2 and TRBJ2-5, with D unclear. The J call is doubtful: the DNA matches TRBJ2-7 better. The CDR3 is 9 residues long. Per germline, CDR1 SGHTA and CDR2 FQGNSA. In DNA form, the CDR3 reads TGTGCCAGCGGCTACGAGCAGTACTTC. It translates to CASGYEQYF.

The genes are TRBV11-2 and TRBJ2-3, with D unresolved. V dropped 0 bases and J dropped 1 base, with 5 bases sitting between them. Germline lookup yields CDR1 SGHAT and CDR2 FQNNGV. CDR3 size: 14 residues. CDR3 DNA sequence: TGTGCCAGCAGCTTAGATCCGGGCACAGATACGCAGTATTTT. This gives the protein CASSLDPGTDTQYF.

This chain uses TRBV6-6 with TRBJ2-2; 9 bases are a match to TRBD1. Germline trimming cut 4 bases from V and 5 bases from J; bases unmatched to any gene: 8. Germline V gene lookup returns CDR1 MNHNY and CDR2 SVGAGI (reference sequence). The CDR3 has 16 amino acids. The CDR3 sequence: CASSFLPGTGTGELFF. DNA for the CDR3: TGTGCCAGCAGTTTTTTACCCGGGACAGGGACCGGGGAGCTGTTTTTT.

The V gene is TRBV30, the J gene TRBJ1-2; tentative D call: TRBD1 (5 bases). Trimming left V 4 bases short and J 4 bases short, with 13 bases between. Germline V gene sequence: CDR1 GTSNPN, CDR2 SVGIG (reference sequence). CDR3 length: 13 amino acids. The CDR3 DNA reads TGTGCCTGGAACGCAGGGCGACCCTATGGCTACACCTTC. Its translation: CAWNAGRPYGYTF.

This clone was counted a single time. The chain links TRBV9 to TRBJ2-1; 9 bases fit TRBD2. V was pared by 3 bases and J by 7 bases, with 8 bases of the junction left unmatched. This CDR3 spans 15 amino acids. Germline-derived CDR1 and CDR2 are SGDLS and YYNGEE. CDR3 loop: CASSGGGGRENEQFF. CDR3 nucleotide sequence: TGTGCCAGCAGCGGCGGGGGGGGCAGGGAAAATGAGCAGTTCTTC.

This sequence joins TRBV7-2 and TRBJ1-5, with 9 bases matching TRBD1. Germline V gives CDR1 SGHTA, CDR2 FQGNSA. V shed 2 bases and J 3 bases; nucleotides not matched to a gene: 11. The CDR3 totals 18 residues. The CDR3 reads CASSLTLDRTGVNQPQHF. The CDR3 DNA reads TGTGCCAGCAGCTTAACTTTGGATCGGACAGGGGTCAATCAGCCCCAGCATTTT.

The chain uses TRBV28 and TRBJ1-2; possibly TRBD1 for D (6 bases). The CDR3 contains 13 residues. Looked up from germline, CDR1 is MDHEN and CDR2 is SYDVKM. V lost 6 bases, J lost 2 bases, and 10 bases lay in between. CDR3 DNA: TGTGCCAGCAGCCAGGGGTACAACTATGGCTACACCTTC. Residues: CASSQGYNYGYTF.

The genes are TRBV7-3 and TRBJ1-1; 10 nucleotides match TRBD1. The CDR3 is 15 residues long. Trimming removed 5 bases from V and 5 bases from J; junction bases left unmatched: 8. Germline CDR1 is SGHTA and CDR2 is FQGTGA. The CDR3 coding sequence is TGTGCCAGCAGCCCCGGGACAGGGGTAGGAACTGAAGCTTTCTTT. Protein: CASSPGTGVGTEAFF.

The rearrangement uses TRBV11-2 and TRBJ2-7, with 9 bases identical to TRBD2. This CDR3 spans 13 amino acids. CDR1 and CDR2 (germline): SGHAT, FQNNGV. V gave up 3 bases and J gave up 7 bases; unmatched junction bases: 4. CDR3 protein: CASSFAGGREQYF. CDR3 in DNA: TGTGCCAGCAGCTTTGCGGGAGGGAGGGAGCAGTACTTC.

In its sample, this clone was seen once. CDR3 coding DNA: TGTGCCAGCAGCACCACAGGGGGCGGCTATGGCTACACCTTC. This codes for CASSTTGGGYGYTF. V gene TRBV7-8 combines with J gene TRBJ1-2; 9 positions match TRBD1. V lost 5 bases and J lost 4; bases outside the gene matches: 5. Germline V gene sequence: CDR1 SGHVS, CDR2 FQNEAQ. CDR3 size: 14 residues.

The rearrangement joins TRBV7-9 to TRBJ2-1; possible D gene TRBD2, 6 bases. Germline loops: CDR1 SEHNR, CDR2 FQNEAQ (reference sequence). This CDR3 has 16 residues. V was shortened by 5 bases and J by 6 bases, with 20 bases between the two germline ends. CDR3 coding DNA: TGTGCCAGCAGCCCTGTTTCCGGGGGTCCATTCAATGAGCAGTTCTTC. Translated: CASSPVSGGPFNEQFF.